These T cell receptor beta chains were read from a single sample in a study of shared clonotypes between healthy human individuals. Profiled with immunoSEQ multiplex PCR; TCRdb holds only in-frame clones, not every one. The sample contains 2 million to 2.5 million clones, 90% to 96% of which appear only once. Material: naive CD4+ T cells sorted from blood. These receptors were collected from a man aged 18 to 30 in good health. CDR3s include the opening cysteine and the closing phenylalanine or tryptophan. D genes are given only for firm matches. The size field is filled for only some rows; it gives once, few, many or a size class.

TRBJ2-7 12 . . TRBV30 CAYGTGAYEQYF TGTGCCTACGGGACGGGGGCCTACGAGCAGTACTTC
TRBJ2-3 13 . . TRBV7-6 CASSLDRADTQYF TGTGCCAGCAGCTTAGATCGGGCAGATACGCAGTATTTT
TRBJ2-1 17 once . TRBV4-1 CASSHLLQRGSYNEQFF TGCGCCAGCAGCCACCTTCTACAGAGAGGCTCCTACAATGAGCAGTTCTTC
TRBJ2-3 18 . . TRBV7-9 CASSGPALREGRGDTQYF TGTGCCAGCAGCGGACCTGCCTTACGAGAGGGCCGCGGAGATACGCAGTATTTT
TRBJ2-7 12 once TRBD2 TRBV12-5 CASGGTNYEQYF TGTGCTAGTGGAGGGACTAACTACGAGCAGTACTTC
TRBJ2-7 15 . . TRBV21-1 CASSKAKGSSYEQYF TGTGCCAGCAGCAAAGCGAAGGGGTCCTCCTACGAGCAGTACTTC
TRBJ2-7 12 . . TRBV5-1 CASRLQGYEQYF TGCGCCAGCAGATTACAGGGATACGAGCAGTACTTC
TRBJ2-7 14 . TRBD1 TRBV19 CASSLDRGRYEQYF TGTGCCAGTAGTCTCGACAGGGGAAGGTACGAGCAGTACTTC
TRBJ2-3 13 . . TRBV29-1 CSVYLASTDTQYF TGCAGCGTCTACTTAGCGAGCACAGATACGCAGTATTTT
TRBJ1-2 15 . . TRBV19 CASSRAGLGNRGYTF TGTGCCAGTAGTCGGGCGGGTTTGGGCAACCGAGGCTACACCTTC